This T cell receptor beta chain is from a study of blood T cells in healthy people across ages. CDR3 length: 15 amino acids. CDR1 and CDR2 from the germline V gene are SGHNT and YYREEE (reference sequence). Deletions cut 6 bases from V and 5 bases from J, with 20 bases between. Notes on this clonotype: Its antigen is currently unknown.

The draw of peripheral blood yielded approximately 10 milliliters from each donor. Study-level results: Naive and antigen-experienced cells could not be conclusively compared, given unsorted PBMCs.

PCR was performed a second time for roughly 7 to 11 cycles using a sample-barcoded 5' primer and a J-beta primer mix. MiXCR, run by TCRdb on the 5' RACE reads, gives a single entry per CDR3 protein. Of just over 800,000 distinct CDR3 sequences listed, around 68% are singletons. The chain employs TRBV5-4 and TRBJ2-5; either TRBD1 or TRBD2 may fit D (6 bases each). Sequenced: blood. The sequence came from a young man in good health. CDR3 coding DNA: TGTGCCAGCACCTCCCGGGGGCTCAGTGCGGAGACCCAGTACTTC. Amino acid sequence: CASTSRGLSAETQYF.